This T cell receptor (beta chain) was recovered during a study of beta chain features in type 1 diabetes. Study-level points and caveats: TCRB repertoires of naive, central memory and Treg cells appeared more similar among patients than among healthy donors. The study notes PCR might favor shorter templates equally in patients and controls. For Type 1 diabetes patients, all four CD4+ subsets carried TCRB CDR3s that were moderately but significantly shorter.

The study reverse transcribed the entire isolated RNA, so it sequenced expressed TCRB transcripts. Clones were sequenced by immunoSEQ multiplex PCR, and TCRdb holds only the in-frame ones, with some missing. The sample records about 360,000 clones, around 12% being singletons. Turning to this clone: Its antigen remains unidentified.

This clonotype was obtained from a young man in good health. Sequencing was carried out using naive CD4+ T cells from blood.

CDR3: CASSLVTSGTEAFF. The CDR3 DNA follows: TGTGCCAGCAGCTTGGTTACATCGGGGACTGAAGCTTTCTTT. This rearrangement joins TRBV5-6 to TRBJ1-1; D ambiguous. This CDR3 has 14 residues. CDR1 SGHDT and CDR2 YYEEEE come from the germline V gene. Trimming left V 0 bases short and J 5 bases short, with 11 bases between.